This T cell receptor (beta chain) was profiled in a study of control samples from healthy donors and cancer patients. V was shortened by 3 bases and J by 0 bases, with 15 bases between the two germline ends. CDR3 length equals 17 residues. The germline V gene encodes CDR1 SGHAT and CDR2 FQNNGV. TCRdb's table, derived via immunoSEQ multiplex PCR, lists solely in-frame clones and lacks some. Of some 6,700 clones listed, more than 70% are singletons. This sequence originates from a male donor with melanoma. This rearrangement joins TRBV11-2 to TRBJ2-1; D might be TRBD1 or TRBD2, each matching 6 bases. Sequenced material: formalin-fixed, paraffin-embedded tissue. CDR3: CASSLSQGGSSYNEQFF. DNA for the CDR3: TGTGCCAGCAGCTTGTCCCAAGGGGGGAGCTCCTACAATGAGCAGTTCTTC.